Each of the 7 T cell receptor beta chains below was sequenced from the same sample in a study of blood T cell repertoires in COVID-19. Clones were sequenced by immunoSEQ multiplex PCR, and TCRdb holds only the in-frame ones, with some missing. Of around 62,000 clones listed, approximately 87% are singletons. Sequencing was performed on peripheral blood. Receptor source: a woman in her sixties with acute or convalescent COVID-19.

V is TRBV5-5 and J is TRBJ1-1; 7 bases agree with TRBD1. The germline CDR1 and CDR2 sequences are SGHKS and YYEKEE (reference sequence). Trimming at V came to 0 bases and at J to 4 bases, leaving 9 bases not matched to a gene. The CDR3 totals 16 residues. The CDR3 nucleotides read TGTGCCAGCAGCTTGGGACAGGGTTGGTCGGGCACTGAAGCTTTCTTT. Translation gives CASSLGQGWSGTEAFF.

The DNA of the CDR3 is TGTGCCAGCAGTAACGGGGGATCTAGCTACGAGCAGTACGTC. Its protein product is CASSNGGSSYEQYV. The V and J genes are TRBV6-6 and TRBJ2-7; D is possibly TRBD2 (6 bases). The V and J ends lost 5 bases and 3 bases respectively, with 14 bases between them. Germline CDR1 reads MNHNY; CDR2 reads SVGAGI (reference sequence). The CDR3 is 14 residues long.

CDR3 sequence (DNA): TGTGCCAGCAGCTTGGGGACAGATCTGGGCACCATATATTTT. Translating it yields CASSLGTDLGTIYF. This rearrangement joins TRBV5-4 to TRBJ1-3; perhaps TRBD1 as D (6 bases). CDR1 and CDR2 (germline): SGHNT, YYREEE (reference sequence). This CDR3 is 14 amino acids long. Trimming shortened V by 0 bases and J by 9 bases, and 13 bases separated the two germline ends.

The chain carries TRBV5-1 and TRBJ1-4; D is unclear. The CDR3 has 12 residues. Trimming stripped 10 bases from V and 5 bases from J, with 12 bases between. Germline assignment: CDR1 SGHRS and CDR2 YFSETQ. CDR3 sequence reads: CASTEGNEKLFF. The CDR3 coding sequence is TGCGCCTCCACCGAGGGAAATGAAAAACTGTTTTTT.

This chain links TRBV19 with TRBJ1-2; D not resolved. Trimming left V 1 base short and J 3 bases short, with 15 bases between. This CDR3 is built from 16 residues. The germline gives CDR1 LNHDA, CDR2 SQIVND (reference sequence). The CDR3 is CASSIAGRESDYGYTF. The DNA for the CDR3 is TGTGCCAGTAGTATAGCGGGGAGAGAGTCAGACTATGGCTACACCTTC.

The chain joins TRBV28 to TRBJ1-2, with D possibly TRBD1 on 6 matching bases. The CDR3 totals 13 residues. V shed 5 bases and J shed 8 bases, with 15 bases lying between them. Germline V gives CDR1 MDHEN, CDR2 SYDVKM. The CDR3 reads CASSLQGMLGYTF. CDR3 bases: TGTGCCAGCAGTCTCCAGGGGATGCTGGGCTACACCTTC.

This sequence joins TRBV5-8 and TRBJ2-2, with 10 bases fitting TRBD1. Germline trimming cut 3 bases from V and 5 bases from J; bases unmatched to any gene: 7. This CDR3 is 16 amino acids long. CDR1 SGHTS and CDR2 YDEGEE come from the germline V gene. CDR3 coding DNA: TGTGCCAGCAGCTCGACAGGGGGCTTGAGAACCGGGGAGCTGTTTTTT. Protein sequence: CASSSTGGLRTGELFF.